In this sample, the clone carrying this T cell receptor beta chain turned up a few times. This sample was included in a study of T cells after yellow fever vaccination. TCRdb recomputed calls from the 5' RACE reads with MiXCR, one row per CDR3 protein. The table includes about 400,000 distinct CDR3 sequences, around 6.5% detected once. CDR3 length equals 14 residues. Trimming removed 7 bases from V and 2 bases from J; junction bases left unmatched: 7. Germline CDR1 and CDR2: MNHNS and SASEGT. Sequences were derived from PBMCs, sampled 5 days after the yellow fever booster vaccination. The chain carries TRBV6-1 and TRBJ2-5, with 7 positions matching TRBD1. This TCR was sampled from a man between 25 and 39 years old who received the YFV17D yellow fever vaccine. The CDR3 DNA reads TGTGCCAGCAACACTGGGACAGCTCAAGAGACCCAGTACTTC. This gives the protein CASNTGTAQETQYF.